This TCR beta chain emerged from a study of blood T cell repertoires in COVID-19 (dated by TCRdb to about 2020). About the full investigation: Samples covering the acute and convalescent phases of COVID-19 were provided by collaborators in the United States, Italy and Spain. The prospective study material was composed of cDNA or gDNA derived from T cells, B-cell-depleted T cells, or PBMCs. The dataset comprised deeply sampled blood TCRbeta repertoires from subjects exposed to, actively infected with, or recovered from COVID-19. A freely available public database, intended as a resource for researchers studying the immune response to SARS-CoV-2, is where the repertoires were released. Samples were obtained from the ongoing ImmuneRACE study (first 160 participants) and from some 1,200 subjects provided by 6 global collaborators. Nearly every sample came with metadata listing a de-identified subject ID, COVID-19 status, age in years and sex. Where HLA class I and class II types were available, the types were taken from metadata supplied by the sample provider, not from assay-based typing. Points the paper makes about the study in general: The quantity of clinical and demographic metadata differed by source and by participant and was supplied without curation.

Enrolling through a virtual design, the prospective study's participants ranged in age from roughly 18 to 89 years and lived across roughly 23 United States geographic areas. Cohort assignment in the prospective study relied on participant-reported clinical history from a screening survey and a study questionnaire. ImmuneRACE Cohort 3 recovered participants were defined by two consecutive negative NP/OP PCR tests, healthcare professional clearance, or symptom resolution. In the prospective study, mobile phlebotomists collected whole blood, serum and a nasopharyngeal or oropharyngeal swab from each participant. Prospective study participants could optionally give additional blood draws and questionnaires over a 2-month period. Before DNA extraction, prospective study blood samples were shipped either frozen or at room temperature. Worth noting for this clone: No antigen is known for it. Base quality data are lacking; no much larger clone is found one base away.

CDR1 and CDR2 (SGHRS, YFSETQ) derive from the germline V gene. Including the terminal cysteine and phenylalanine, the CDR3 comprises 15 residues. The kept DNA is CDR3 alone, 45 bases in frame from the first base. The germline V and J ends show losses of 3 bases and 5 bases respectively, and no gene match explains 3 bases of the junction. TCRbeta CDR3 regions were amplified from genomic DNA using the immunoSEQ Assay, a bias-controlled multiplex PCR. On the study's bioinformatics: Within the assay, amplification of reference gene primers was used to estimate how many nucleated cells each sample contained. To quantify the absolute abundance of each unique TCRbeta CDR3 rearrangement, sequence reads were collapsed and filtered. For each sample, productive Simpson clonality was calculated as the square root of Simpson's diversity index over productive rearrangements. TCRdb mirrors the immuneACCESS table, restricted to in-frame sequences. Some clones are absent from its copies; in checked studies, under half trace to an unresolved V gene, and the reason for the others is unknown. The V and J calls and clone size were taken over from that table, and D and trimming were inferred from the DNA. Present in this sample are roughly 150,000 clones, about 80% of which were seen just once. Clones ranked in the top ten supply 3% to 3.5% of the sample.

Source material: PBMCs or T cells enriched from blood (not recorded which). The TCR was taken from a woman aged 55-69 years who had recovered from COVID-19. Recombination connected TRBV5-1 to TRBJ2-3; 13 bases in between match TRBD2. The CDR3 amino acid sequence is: CASSWTSGGRDTQYF. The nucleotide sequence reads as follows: TGCGCCAGCAGCTGGACTAGCGGGGGCAGAGATACGCAGTATTTT.